This is a list of T cell receptor beta chains from one sample in a study of CD8 T cells in Susac syndrome. TCRdb reprocessed the immunoSEQ multiplex PCR reads with MiXCR, giving one entry per CDR3 protein. Here the sample spans 160,000 or so distinct CDR3 sequences, approximately 95% being singletons. The source material was CD8+ T cells from PBMCs. These receptors came from a human donor with multiple sclerosis. CDR3s include the opening cysteine and the closing phenylalanine or tryptophan. D genes are given only for firm matches. The size field is filled for only some rows; it gives once, few, many or a size class.

V gene	J gene	clone size	D gene	CDR3 protein	CDR3 DNA
TRBV4-1	TRBJ1-5	NA	NA	CASSEGLRDQPQHF	TGCGCCAGCAGCGAGGGTCTCAGGGATCAGCCCCAGCATTTT
TRBV28	TRBJ2-7	NA	NA	CASTPDEPYEQYF	TGTGCCAGCACCCCTGACGAACCCTACGAGCAGTACTTC
TRBV6-1	TRBJ2-1	NA	NA	CASSETDDLSSYNEQFF	TGTGCCAGCAGTGAAACGGACGACTTGAGCTCCTACAATGAGCAGTTCTTC
TRBV27	TRBJ1-1	NA	NA	CASSLDPRDTEAFF	TGTGCCAGCAGCCTAGACCCCAGGGACACTGAAGCTTTCTTT
TRBV27	TRBJ2-2	NA	NA	CASSHGNRELFF	TGTGCCAGCAGCCATGGAAACCGGGAGCTGTTTTTT
TRBV11-2	TRBJ2-1	NA	NA	CASIKPGGLPSYNEQFF	TGTGCCAGCATCAAACCGGGGGGCCTTCCCTCCTACAATGAGCAGTTCTTC
TRBV15	TRBJ2-7	NA	NA	CATSRARGGQGEQYF	TGTGCCACCAGCAGAGCGAGGGGCGGACAAGGGGAGCAGTACTTC
TRBV5-8	TRBJ2-1	NA	TRBD1	CASSPGTGAGYEQFF	TGTGCCAGCAGCCCCGGGACAGGGGCCGGGTATGAGCAGTTCTTC
TRBV9	TRBJ2-1	once	TRBD2	CASSVIPGGPRYEQFF	TGTGCCAGCAGCGTAATACCGGGAGGGCCTCGGTATGAGCAGTTCTTC
TRBV28	TRBJ2-3	NA	NA	CASPPLRDFTDTQYF	TGTGCCAGCCCCCCCTTGCGAGATTTCACAGATACGCAGTATTTT
TRBV15	TRBJ1-1	NA	NA	CATTRGSEAFF	TGTGCCACAACACGGGGGAGTGAAGCTTTCTTT
TRBV3-1	TRBJ2-1	NA	NA	CASSLTVNEQFF	TGTGCCAGCAGCCTAACTGTGAATGAGCAGTTCTTC
TRBV9	TRBJ1-1	NA	NA	CASSGTGFTEAFF	TGTGCCAGCAGCGGGACGGGGTTCACTGAAGCTTTCTTT
TRBV27	TRBJ2-6	NA	TRBD1	CASSSPGQGYSGANVLTF	TGTGCCAGCAGTTCCCCGGGACAGGGTTACTCTGGGGCCAACGTCCTGACTTTC
TRBV7-8	TRBJ2-1	once	TRBD2	CASSLLGLALSYNEQFF	TGTGCCAGCAGCTTACTGGGACTAGCGCTCTCCTACAATGAGCAGTTCTTC
TRBV10-2	TRBJ1-1	NA	NA	CASSESGVNTEAFF	TGCGCCAGCAGTGAGTCGGGGGTGAACACTGAAGCTTTCTTT
TRBV9	TRBJ2-5	NA	NA	CASSSGPTEETQYF	TGTGCCAGCAGCTCCGGACCGACCGAAGAGACCCAGTACTTC
TRBV5-4	TRBJ2-7	NA	NA	CASSGDGGQAYEQYF	TGTGCCAGCAGCGGGGACGGCGGCCAAGCCTACGAGCAGTACTTC
TRBV4-2	TRBJ2-5	NA	TRBD2	CASSQGVREGGQETQYF	TGTGCCAGCAGCCAAGGGGTGCGGGAGGGAGGTCAAGAGACCCAGTACTTC
TRBV20-1	TRBJ1-5	NA	NA	CSAMERGLVTSNQPQHF	TGCAGTGCTATGGAGAGGGGACTGGTAACTAGCAATCAGCCCCAGCATTTT
TRBV5-6	TRBJ2-5	NA	TRBD1	CASSLARIDRGETQYF	TGTGCCAGCAGCTTGGCCAGGATTGACAGGGGGGAGACCCAGTACTTC
TRBV2	TRBJ2-7	NA	NA	CASSAVEQYF	TGTGCCAGCAGCGCGGTTGAGCAGTACTTC
TRBV20-1	TRBJ1-2	NA	TRBD1	CSASPSGGTYYGYTF	TGCAGTGCTAGCCCCTCAGGGGGCACATACTATGGCTACACCTTC
TRBV6-5	TRBJ2-3	NA	TRBD2	CASRKKRERPDTQYF	TGTGCCAGCAGGAAGAAGCGGGAGCGCCCAGATACGCAGTATTTT
TRBV28	TRBJ2-7	NA	NA	CASSLGYGDSGEQYF	TGTGCCAGCAGTTTAGGTTATGGGGACTCCGGCGAGCAGTACTTC
TRBV20-1	TRBJ2-1	NA	TRBD2	CSARDRGGPGNEQFF	TGCAGTGCTAGAGATCGGGGGGGCCCGGGTAATGAGCAGTTCTTC
TRBV27	TRBJ1-1	NA	NA	CASSSSRQTEAFF	TGTGCCAGCAGTTCCAGTAGACAGACTGAAGCTTTCTTT
TRBV7-2	TRBJ1-2	NA	NA	CASSWSGFSGYGYTF	TGTGCCAGCAGCTGGTCGGGGTTTTCTGGCTATGGCTACACCTTC
TRBV20-1	TRBJ2-7	NA	TRBD2	CSARDPNGLAGSEQYF	TGCAGTGCTAGAGATCCTAATGGGCTAGCGGGTAGCGAGCAGTACTTC
TRBV7-2	TRBJ1-5	NA	NA	CASSLIRGQPQHF	TGTGCCAGCAGCTTAATTAGGGGTCAGCCCCAGCATTTT
TRBV27	TRBJ2-7	NA	TRBD1	CASSSDRGAYEQYF	TGTGCCAGCAGTTCGGACAGGGGGGCGTACGAGCAGTACTTC
TRBV19	TRBJ2-7	NA	TRBD1	CASSIRGSSYEQYF	TGTGCCAGTAGTATCAGGGGGAGCTCCTACGAGCAGTACTTC
TRBV19	TRBJ2-1	NA	NA	CASSVDSPEQFF	TGTGCCAGTAGTGTGGACAGCCCGGAGCAGTTCTTC
TRBV30	TRBJ1-2	NA	NA	CAWSAVGGLVYGYTF	TGTGCCTGGAGTGCGGTTGGTGGGCTTGTCTATGGCTACACCTTC
TRBV7-2	TRBJ1-1	once	NA	CAGRRGYTEAFF	TGTGCCGGACGCAGGGGATACACTGAAGCTTTCTTT
TRBV20-1	TRBJ1-1	NA	NA	CSAISGWNTEAFF	TGCAGTGCTATTTCAGGGTGGAACACTGAAGCTTTCTTT
TRBV20-1	TRBJ2-7	NA	NA	CSARALSTYEQYF	TGCAGTGCTAGAGCTCTATCAACCTACGAGCAGTACTTC
TRBV6-1	TRBJ2-3	NA	TRBD2	CASSPSSGTSTDTQYF	TGTGCCAGCAGCCCTTCTAGCGGGACTAGCACAGATACGCAGTATTTT
TRBV9	TRBJ2-1	NA	TRBD1	CASSVEDRAYEQFF	TGTGCCAGCAGCGTAGAGGACAGGGCGTATGAGCAGTTCTTC
TRBV12-3/TRBV12-4	TRBJ1-1	NA	NA	CASSPVVSEAFF	TGTGCCAGCAGTCCCGTGGTTTCTGAAGCTTTCTTT
TRBV5-4	TRBJ2-7	NA	NA	CASSLSGSWGLSYEQYF	TGTGCCAGCAGCCTCAGTGGATCGTGGGGGTTATCCTACGAGCAGTACTTC
TRBV27	TRBJ2-1	NA	NA	CASSLVGAVEQFF	TGTGCCAGCAGTTTGGTCGGGGCGGTTGAGCAGTTCTTC
TRBV6-1	TRBJ2-7	NA	NA	CASSVTGYEQYF	TGTGCCAGCAGTGTGACAGGCTACGAGCAGTACTTC